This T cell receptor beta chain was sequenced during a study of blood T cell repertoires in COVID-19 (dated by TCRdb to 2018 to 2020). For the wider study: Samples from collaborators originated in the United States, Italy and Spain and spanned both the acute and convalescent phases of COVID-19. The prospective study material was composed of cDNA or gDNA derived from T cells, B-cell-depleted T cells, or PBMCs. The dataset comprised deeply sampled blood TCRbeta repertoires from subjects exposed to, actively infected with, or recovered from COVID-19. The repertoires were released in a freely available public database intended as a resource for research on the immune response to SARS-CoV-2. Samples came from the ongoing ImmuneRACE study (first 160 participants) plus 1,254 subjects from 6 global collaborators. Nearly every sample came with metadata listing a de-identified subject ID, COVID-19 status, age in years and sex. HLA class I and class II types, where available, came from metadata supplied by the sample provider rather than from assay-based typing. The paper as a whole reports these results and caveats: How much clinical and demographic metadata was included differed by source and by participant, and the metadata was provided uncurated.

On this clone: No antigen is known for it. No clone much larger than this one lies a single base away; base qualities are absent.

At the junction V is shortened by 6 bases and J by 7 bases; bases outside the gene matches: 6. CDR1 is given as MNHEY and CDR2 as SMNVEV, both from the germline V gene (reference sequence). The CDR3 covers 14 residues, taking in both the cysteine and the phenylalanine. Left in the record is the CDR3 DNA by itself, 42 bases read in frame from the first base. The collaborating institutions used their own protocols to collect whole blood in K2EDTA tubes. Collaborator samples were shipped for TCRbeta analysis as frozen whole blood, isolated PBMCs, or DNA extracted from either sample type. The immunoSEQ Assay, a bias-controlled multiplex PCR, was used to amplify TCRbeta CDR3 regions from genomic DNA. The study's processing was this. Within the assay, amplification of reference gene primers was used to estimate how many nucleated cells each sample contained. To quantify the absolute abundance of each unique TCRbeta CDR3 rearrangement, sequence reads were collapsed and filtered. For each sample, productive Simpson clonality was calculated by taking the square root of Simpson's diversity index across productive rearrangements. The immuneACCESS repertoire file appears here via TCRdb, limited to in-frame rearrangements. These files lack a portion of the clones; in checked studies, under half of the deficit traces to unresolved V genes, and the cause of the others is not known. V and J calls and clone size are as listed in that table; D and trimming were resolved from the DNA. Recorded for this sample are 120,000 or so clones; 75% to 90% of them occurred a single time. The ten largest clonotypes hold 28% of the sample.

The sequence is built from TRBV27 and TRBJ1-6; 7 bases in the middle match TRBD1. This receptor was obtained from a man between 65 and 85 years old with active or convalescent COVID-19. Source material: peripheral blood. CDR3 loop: CASRSTGTNSPLHF. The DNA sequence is TGTGCCAGCAGATCGACAGGGACGAATTCACCCCTCCACTTT.